The clone carrying this TCR beta chain appeared once. The data were obtained in a study of T cells after somatic rescue of genetic block. Measured with immunoSEQ multiplex PCR; TCRdb has only the in-frame clones, and not every one. The table shows over 9,500 clones, with 74% occurring only once. The germline V gene encodes CDR1 MNHEY and CDR2 SVGAGI. CDR3 length: 14 amino acids. The V segment lost 5 bases and the J segment 6 bases; nucleotides outside the gene matches: 10. This receptor was taken from a boy aged 5-17 years. V usage is TRBV6-5 and J usage is TRBJ2-7; 7 positions agree with TRBD1. Sample: peripheral blood mononuclear cells (PBMCs). CDR3 sequence (DNA): TGTGCCAGCAGTCCTTGGACAGGACCCCGCGAGCAGTACTTC. Amino acid sequence: CASSPWTGPREQYF.